This TCR beta chain comes out of a study of spatial heterogeneity in lung cancer (dated by TCRdb to between 2019 and 2020). Regarding the research as a whole: The donors were 72 patients from the lung TRACERx cohort who had early-stage, untreated non-small cell lung cancer. Follow-up PBMC samples were sequenced whenever available, with a median time to follow-up of approximately 2 years after resection. Beta-chain transcripts were consistently detected in greater numbers than alpha-chain transcripts, which likely reflected higher beta-chain transcript abundance. In the raw uncorrected reads, each unique combination of TCR and UMI appeared on average more than ten times. In non-small cell lung cancer, the study made a quantitative comparison of TCR alpha and beta repertoires among multiple tumor regions, matched nontumor lung and blood. The study linked features of the TCR repertoire to counts of nonsynonymous mutations, which were determined by whole-exome sequencing of tumor tissue. Both alpha and beta chains were TCR-sequenced in 220 or so tumor regions, approximately 64 matched nontumor lung samples and 45 to 60 PBMC samples obtained at surgery.

Sample time point, as interpreted from the label and publication: blood at routine non-recurrence follow-up after resection. TCR sequencing used whole RNA extracted from tumor and nontumor lung tissue, or from cryopreserved PBMC samples, without cell sorting. A patient was chosen for TCR sequencing only when enough RNA was available from at least two tumor regions. About this clonotype itself: No cognate antigen has been identified for it. Base qualities were left out, and no much larger clone turns up one base away.

The paper's findings and limits, for the study overall: Ubiquitous expanded tumor TCRs were detected in blood more often at tumor resection than at routine follow-up. Additional single-cell paired TCR alpha and beta sequencing was considered necessary to confirm, at a functional level, the hypothesis that regional TCRs recognize regional mutations. Comparisons of baseline and follow-up blood repertoires included only about 15 patients.

Library preparation was by 5' RACE. Sequenced on a NextSeq 500. The TCR library protocol attached a unique molecular identifier to each TCR cDNA molecule to allow correction of PCR and sequencing errors. Processing in the source paper ran as follows. Decombinator tools were used for TCR identification, UMI-based error correction and CDR3 extraction. Expanded TCRs were defined as those above a frequency of 2 per 1,000, corresponding to the top 1% of the tumor frequency distribution. Renyi diversity was calculated using the R vegan package after each repertoire was subsampled 100 times to 5,000 TCRs. CDR3 similarity networks were constructed using string-kernel similarity of amino acid triplets, with links drawn between CDR3s whose pairwise similarity was above 0.82. In-frame beta chains were kept once TCRdb had trimmed the public reads at Q25 with fastp and called clones with MiXCR. Rows are unified per CDR3 protein, each entry keeping the most common DNA and genes. The V and J calls were not made by the authors but by TCRdb's processing. The sample yields 27,000 or so distinct CDR3 sequences; roughly 5.7% were counted once. The top ten hold approximately 24% of the sample.

This receptor was obtained from a female donor with early-stage non-small cell lung cancer. Sequenced material: PBMCs, taken at follow-up.

The sequence in DNA is TGTGCCAGCAGTTTAAAGGGTGAGCAGTTCTTC. Translated, this gives CASSLKGEQFF. This receptor chain uses TRBV12-3 or TRBV12-4 and TRBJ2-1, with the D segment identity uncertain. V sheds 2 bases and J sheds 9 bases, leaving 5 bases between their ends. From the cysteine through the phenylalanine, the CDR3 covers 11 amino acids. Left in the record is the CDR3 DNA by itself, 33 bases read in frame from the first base.